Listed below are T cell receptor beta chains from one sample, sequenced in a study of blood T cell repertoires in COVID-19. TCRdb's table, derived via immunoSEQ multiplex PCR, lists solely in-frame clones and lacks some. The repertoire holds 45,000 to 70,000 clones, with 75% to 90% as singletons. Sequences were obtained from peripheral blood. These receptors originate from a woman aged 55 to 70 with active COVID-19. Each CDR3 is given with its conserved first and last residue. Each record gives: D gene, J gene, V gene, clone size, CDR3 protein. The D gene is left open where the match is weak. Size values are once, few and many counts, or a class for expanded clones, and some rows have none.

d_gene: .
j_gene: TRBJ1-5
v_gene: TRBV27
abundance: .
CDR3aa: CASSFRQEGQPQHF

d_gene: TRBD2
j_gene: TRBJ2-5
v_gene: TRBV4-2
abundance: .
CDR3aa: CASSQGLAGPQGRETQYF

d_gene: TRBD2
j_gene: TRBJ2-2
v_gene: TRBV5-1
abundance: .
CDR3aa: CASKQGLAVGELFF

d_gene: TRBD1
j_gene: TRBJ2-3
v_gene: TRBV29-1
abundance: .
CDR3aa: CSVKGQGARTDTQYF

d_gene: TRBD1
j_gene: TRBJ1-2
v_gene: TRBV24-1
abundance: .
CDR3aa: CATSDLQQGYGYTF

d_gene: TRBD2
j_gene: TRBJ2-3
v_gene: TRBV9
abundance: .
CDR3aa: CASSVVAGGLADTQYF

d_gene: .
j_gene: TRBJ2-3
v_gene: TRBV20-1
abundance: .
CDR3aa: CSASDGLTDTQYF

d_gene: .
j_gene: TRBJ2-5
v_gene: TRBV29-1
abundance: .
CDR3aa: CSVDRGGETQYF

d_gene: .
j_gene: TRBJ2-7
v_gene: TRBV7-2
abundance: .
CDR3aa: CASSLSWTAYEQYF

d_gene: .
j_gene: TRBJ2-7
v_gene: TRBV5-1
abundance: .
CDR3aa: CASSGHMNYEQYF

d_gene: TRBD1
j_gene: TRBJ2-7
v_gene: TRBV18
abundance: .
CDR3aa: CASSPRQGYEQYF

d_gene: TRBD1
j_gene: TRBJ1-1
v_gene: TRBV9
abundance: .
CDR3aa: CASSVRDRGGNTEAFF

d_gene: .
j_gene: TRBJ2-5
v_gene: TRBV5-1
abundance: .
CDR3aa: CASSLQGGQETQYF

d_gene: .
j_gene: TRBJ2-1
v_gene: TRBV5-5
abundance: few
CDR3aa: CATTQGPSYNEQFF

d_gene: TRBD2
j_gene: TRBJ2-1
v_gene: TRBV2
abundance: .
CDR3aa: CASSEASGGATYNEQFF

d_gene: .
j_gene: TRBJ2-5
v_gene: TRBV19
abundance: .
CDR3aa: CASRNRDTLYF

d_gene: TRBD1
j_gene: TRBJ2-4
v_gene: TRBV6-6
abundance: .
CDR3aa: CASSFGTGGNIQYF

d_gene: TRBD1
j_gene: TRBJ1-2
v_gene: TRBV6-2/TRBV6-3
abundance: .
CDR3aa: CASSYMDRGIYGYTF

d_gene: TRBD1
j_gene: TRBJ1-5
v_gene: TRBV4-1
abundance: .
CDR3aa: CASSQDQGDQPQHF

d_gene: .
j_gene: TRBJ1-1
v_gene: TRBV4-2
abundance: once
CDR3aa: CASSQLPGQNTEAFF

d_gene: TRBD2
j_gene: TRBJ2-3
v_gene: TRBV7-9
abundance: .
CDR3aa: CASSLPLLGLAGEDTQYF

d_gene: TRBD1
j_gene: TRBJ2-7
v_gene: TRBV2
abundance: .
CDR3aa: CASRLGTGELYEQYF

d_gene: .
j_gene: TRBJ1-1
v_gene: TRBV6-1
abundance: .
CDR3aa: CASSEFTGETEAFF

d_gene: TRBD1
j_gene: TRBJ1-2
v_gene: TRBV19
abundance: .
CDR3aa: CASNPNRGRIEGYTF

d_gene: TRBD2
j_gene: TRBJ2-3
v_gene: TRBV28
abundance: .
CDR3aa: CASSLAGSGGYTDTQYF

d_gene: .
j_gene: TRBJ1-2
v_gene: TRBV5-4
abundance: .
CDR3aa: CASSSLGMDYGYTF

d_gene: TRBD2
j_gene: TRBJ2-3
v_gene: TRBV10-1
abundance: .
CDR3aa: CASSSGTSGTDTQYF

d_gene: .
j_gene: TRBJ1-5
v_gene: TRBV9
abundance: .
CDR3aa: CASSVGRGNQPQHF

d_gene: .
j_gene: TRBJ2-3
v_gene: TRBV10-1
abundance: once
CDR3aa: CASSERIASTDTQYF

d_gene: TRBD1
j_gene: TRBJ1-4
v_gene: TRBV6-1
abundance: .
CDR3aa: CASSERGQGEKLFF

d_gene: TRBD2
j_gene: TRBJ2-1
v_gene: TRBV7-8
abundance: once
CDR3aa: CASSLELAGGNEQFF

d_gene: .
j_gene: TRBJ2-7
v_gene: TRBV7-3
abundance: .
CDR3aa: CASSLQGRSYEQYF

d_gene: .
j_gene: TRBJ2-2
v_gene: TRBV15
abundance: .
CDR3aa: CATSRDTGTNTGELFF

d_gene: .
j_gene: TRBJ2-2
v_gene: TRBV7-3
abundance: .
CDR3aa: CASSLTPTGELFF

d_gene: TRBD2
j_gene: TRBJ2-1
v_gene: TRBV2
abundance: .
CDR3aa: CASRAAGGLGNNEQFF

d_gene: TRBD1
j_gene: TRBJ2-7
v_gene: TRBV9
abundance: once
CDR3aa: CASNVDGTGGLYEQYF

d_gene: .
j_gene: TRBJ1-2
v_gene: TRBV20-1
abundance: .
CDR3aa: CSASTGMGGYTF

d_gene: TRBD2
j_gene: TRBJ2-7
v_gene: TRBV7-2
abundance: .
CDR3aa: CASSLSGGDPSRYF

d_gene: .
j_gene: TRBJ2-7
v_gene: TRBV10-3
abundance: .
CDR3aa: CAISGGGGGYEQYF

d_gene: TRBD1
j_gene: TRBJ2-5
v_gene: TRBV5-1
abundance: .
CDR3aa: CASSRTGGGETQYF

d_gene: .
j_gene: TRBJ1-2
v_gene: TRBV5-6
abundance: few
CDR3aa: CASSLGQLYGYTF

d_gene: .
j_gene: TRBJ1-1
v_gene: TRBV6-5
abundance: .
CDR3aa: CASRSITGRTEAFF

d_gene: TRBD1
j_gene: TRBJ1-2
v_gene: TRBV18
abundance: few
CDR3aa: CASSSETGSGYTF

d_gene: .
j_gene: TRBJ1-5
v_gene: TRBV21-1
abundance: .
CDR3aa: CASSSPWTDDNQPQHF

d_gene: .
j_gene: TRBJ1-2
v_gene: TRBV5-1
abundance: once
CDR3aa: CASSLVGGPNYGYTF